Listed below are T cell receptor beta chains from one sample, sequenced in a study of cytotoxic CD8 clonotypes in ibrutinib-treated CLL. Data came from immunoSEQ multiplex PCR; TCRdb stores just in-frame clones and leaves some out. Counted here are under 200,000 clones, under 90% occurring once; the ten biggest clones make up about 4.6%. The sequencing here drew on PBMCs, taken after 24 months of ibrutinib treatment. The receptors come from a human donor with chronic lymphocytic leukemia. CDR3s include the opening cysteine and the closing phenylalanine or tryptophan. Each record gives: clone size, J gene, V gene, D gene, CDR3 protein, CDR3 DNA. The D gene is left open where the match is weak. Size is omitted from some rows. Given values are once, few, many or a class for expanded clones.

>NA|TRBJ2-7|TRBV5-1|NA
CASSLDGYEQYF
TGCGCCAGCAGCCTAGACGGATACGAGCAGTACTTC
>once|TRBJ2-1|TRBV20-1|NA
CSANTANEQFF
TGCAGTGCTAATACTGCCAATGAGCAGTTCTTC
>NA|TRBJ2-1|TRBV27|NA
CASSLWGGPYNEQFF
TGTGCCAGCAGTTTATGGGGGGGGCCCTACAATGAGCAGTTCTTC
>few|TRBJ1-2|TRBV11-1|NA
CASSLVHQPWLSGYTF
TGTGCCAGCAGCTTAGTTCATCAGCCGTGGTTAAGTGGCTACACCTTC
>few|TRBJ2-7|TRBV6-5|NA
CATGRDFDSYEQYF
TGTGCCACGGGCAGGGACTTTGACTCCTACGAGCAGTACTTC
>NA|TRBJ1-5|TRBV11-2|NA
CASSLETANQPQHF
TGTGCCAGCAGCTTAGAGACAGCTAATCAGCCCCAGCATTTT
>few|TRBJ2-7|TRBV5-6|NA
CASSPGGKRAFEQYF
TGTGCCAGCAGCCCTGGGGGGAAACGTGCCTTCGAGCAGTACTTC
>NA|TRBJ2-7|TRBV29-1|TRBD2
CSVEDWASGMRNEQYF
TGCAGCGTTGAAGATTGGGCTAGCGGGATGCGGAACGAGCAGTACTTC
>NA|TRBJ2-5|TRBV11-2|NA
CASSLAPPVQETQYF
TGTGCCAGCAGCTTAGCCCCCCCAGTCCAAGAGACCCAGTACTTC
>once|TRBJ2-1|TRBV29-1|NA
CSVAPSPSSYNEQFF
TGCAGCGTTGCCCCCTCACCTAGCTCCTACAATGAGCAGTTCTTC
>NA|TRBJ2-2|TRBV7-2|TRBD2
CASSFSRLLAGNTGELFF
TGTGCCAGCAGCTTTTCGCGACTACTAGCGGGAAACACCGGGGAGCTGTTTTTT
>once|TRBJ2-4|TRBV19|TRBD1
CASTPTGGWDIQYF
TGTGCCAGCACGCCGACAGGGGGTTGGGACATTCAGTACTTC
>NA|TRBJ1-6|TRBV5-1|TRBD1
CASSSYMGQGIGVRSPLHF
TGCGCCAGCAGCTCATACATGGGACAGGGGATCGGGGTACGATCACCCCTCCACTTT
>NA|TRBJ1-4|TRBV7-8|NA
CASSYGGTINEKLFF
TGTGCCAGCAGCTACGGTGGAACTATTAATGAAAAACTGTTTTTT
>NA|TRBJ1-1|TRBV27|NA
CASTPLGGRGTEAFF
TGTGCCAGCACCCCGCTGGGGGGGCGCGGAACTGAAGCTTTCTTT
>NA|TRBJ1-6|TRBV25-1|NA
CASSEIAGGLGNSPLHF
TGTGCCAGCAGTGAAATTGCGGGTGGGCTTGGGAATTCACCCCTCCACTTT
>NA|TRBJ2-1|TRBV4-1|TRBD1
CASSQERDRFYNEQFF
TGCGCCAGCAGCCAAGAAAGGGACAGGTTCTACAATGAGCAGTTCTTC
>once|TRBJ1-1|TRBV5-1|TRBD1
CASSSHRGLRNTEAFF
TGCGCCAGCAGCTCACACAGGGGGCTGCGGAACACTGAAGCTTTCTTT
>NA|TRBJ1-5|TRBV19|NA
CASSILTVFDSNQPQHF
TGTGCCAGTAGTATCCTGACAGTATTTGATAGCAATCAGCCCCAGCATTTT
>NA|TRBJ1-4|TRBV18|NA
CASSLGEGGKLFF
TGTGCCAGCTCACTCGGGGAAGGTGGAAAACTGTTTTTT
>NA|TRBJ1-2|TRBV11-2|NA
CASSLGRYGYTF
TGTGCCAGCAGCTTAGGCCGGTATGGCTACACCTTC
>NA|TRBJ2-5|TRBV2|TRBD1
CASSEFAGQGRETQYF
TGTGCCAGCAGTGAATTCGCGGGACAGGGTAGGGAGACCCAGTACTTC
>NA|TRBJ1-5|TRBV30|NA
CAGSGGGRGQPQHF
TGTGCCGGGAGTGGCGGGGGGCGGGGGCAGCCCCAGCATTTT
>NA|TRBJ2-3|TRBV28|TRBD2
CASSFGGSAPDTQYF
TGTGCCAGCAGTTTTGGCGGGAGTGCCCCAGATACGCAGTATTTT
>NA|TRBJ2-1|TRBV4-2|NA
CASSQVVQDSEQFF
TGTGCCAGCAGCCAAGTCGTCCAAGACTCCGAGCAGTTCTTC
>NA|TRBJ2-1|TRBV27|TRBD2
CASSGSGRANGEQFF
TGTGCCAGCAGTGGTAGCGGGAGGGCTAATGGTGAGCAGTTCTTC
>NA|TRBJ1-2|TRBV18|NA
CASSPLDSGRYGYTF
TGTGCCAGCTCACCATTAGACTCAGGAAGGTATGGCTACACCTTC
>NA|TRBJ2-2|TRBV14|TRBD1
CASSQVRDRYTGELFF
TGTGCCAGCAGCCAGGTTAGGGACAGATACACCGGGGAGCTGTTTTTT
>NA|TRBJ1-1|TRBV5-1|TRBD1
CASSQGQGAGSTEAFF
TGCGCCAGCAGCCAGGGACAGGGGGCAGGGAGCACTGAAGCTTTCTTT
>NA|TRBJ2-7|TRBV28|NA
CASGPGPYEQYF
TGTGCCAGCGGCCCCGGGCCCTACGAGCAGTACTTC
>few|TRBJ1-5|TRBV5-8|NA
CASSLVRSGSNQPQHF
TGTGCCAGCAGCTTGGTTCGGTCGGGCAGCAATCAGCCCCAGCATTTT
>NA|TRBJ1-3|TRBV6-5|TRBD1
CASRRQGMPGNTIYF
TGTGCCAGCAGAAGACAGGGGATGCCTGGAAACACCATATATTTT
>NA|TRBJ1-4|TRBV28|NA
CASSLPGGAGTKLFF
TGTGCCAGCAGTTTACCGGGAGGTGCTGGGACTAAACTGTTTTTT
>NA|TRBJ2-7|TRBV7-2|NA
CASSSPLGGGAKNEQYF
TGTGCCAGCAGCTCGCCCTTAGGCGGAGGGGCCAAGAACGAGCAGTACTTC
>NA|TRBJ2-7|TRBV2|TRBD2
CASRGGLAINSYEQYF
TGTGCCAGCAGGGGAGGACTAGCTATCAACTCCTACGAGCAGTACTTC
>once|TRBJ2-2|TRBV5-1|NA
CASEVAGAGNTGELFF
TGCGCCAGCGAAGTCGCGGGGGCCGGTAACACCGGGGAGCTGTTTTTT